One and the same sample provided the 7 T cell receptor beta chains below, sequenced in a study of T cells in Graves' hyperthyroidism and ophthalmopathy. There were TCR beta CDR3 regions amplified from RNA transcripts. RT-PCR in the first round (using the HTBI primer set) targeted the TCR CDR3. Using its own MiXCR run on the multiplex PCR reads, TCRdb lists one record per CDR3 protein. The sample yields more than 500,000 distinct CDR3 sequences, more than 15% seen once. The specimen was blood. The receptors shown here come from a woman in her thirties with Graves' ophthalmopathy.

This clonotype was found many times. The chain uses TRBV28 and TRBJ2-7, with a tentative D call TRBD1 (5 bases). This CDR3 region has 13 residues. V dropped 6 bases and J dropped 5 bases, with 14 bases sitting between them. Germline loops: CDR1 MDHEN, CDR2 SYDVKM. The CDR3 here is CASSRAQGHEQYF. As DNA, the CDR3 is TGTGCCAGCAGCCGCGCCCAGGGCCACGAGCAGTACTTC.

This clonotype was seen repeatedly, ten times or more. The rearrangement joins TRBV5-5 to TRBJ1-1; D ambiguous. In germline, CDR1 is SGHKS, CDR2 YYEKEE (reference sequence). The CDR3 loop spans 14 amino acids. V was pared by 2 bases and J by 1 base, with 9 bases between. The CDR3 DNA follows: TGTGCCAGCAGCTTTCAGTCAGCGAACACTGAAGCTTTCTTT. Protein: CASSFQSANTEAFF.

This clonotype was counted only a few times. The rearrangement joins TRBV28 to TRBJ1-5; D unclear. The CDR3 loop spans 14 amino acids. Trimming removed 5 bases at V and 0 bases at J, with 8 bases between. The germline V gene has CDR1 MDHEN and CDR2 SYDVKM. The CDR3 nucleotides read TGTGCCAGCAGTCCAGTGTATAGCAATCAGCCCCAGCATTTT. It yields the protein CASSPVYSNQPQHF.

This clonotype was found many times. The chain joins TRBV5-5 to TRBJ2-7, with D possibly matching TRBD2 (5 bases). The V and J ends lost 2 bases and 5 bases respectively, with 23 bases between them. Germline lookup yields CDR1 SGHKS and CDR2 YYEKEE (reference sequence). The CDR3 loop spans 17 amino acids. The CDR3 is CASSFPRSHGIIHEQYF. Here the CDR3 DNA reads TGTGCCAGCAGCTTTCCCAGATCGCACGGGATCATCCACGAGCAGTACTTC.

The chain employs TRBV18 and TRBJ1-1; D may be TRBD1 (6 bases). Germline CDR1 and CDR2: KGHSH and LQKENI. V shed 2 bases and J shed 0 bases, with 13 bases lying between them. This CDR3 has 16 amino acids. The CDR3 region has the DNA TGTGCCAGCTCACCATTGACAGGTCTGCTGAACACTGAAGCTTTCTTT. This gives the protein CASSPLTGLLNTEAFF. The variable domain in full, with the rest retrieved from reference TRBV18 and TRBJ1-1, is NAGVMQNPRHLVRRRGQEARLRCSPMKGHSHVYWYRQLPEEGLKFMVYLQKENIIDESGMPKERFSAEFPKEGPSILRIQQVVRGDSAAYFCASSPLTGLLNTEAFFGQGTRLTVV.

This clonotype came up many times. The chain combines TRBV2 with TRBJ2-5, with D tentatively TRBD2 (5 bases). Trimming shortened V by 6 bases and J by 2 bases, and 13 bases separated the two germline ends. This CDR3 is 14 amino acids long. Germline CDR1 is SNHLY and CDR2 is FYNNEI. The CDR3 DNA reads TGTGCCAGCAGGACTACAGAGAGACAAGAGACCCAGTACTTC. Translating gives CASRTTERQETQYF.

This clonotype has a count of ten or more. The rearrangement links TRBV10-1 to TRBJ2-3, with 9 bases matching TRBD1. The CDR3 contains 18 residues. The germline CDR1 and CDR2 sequences are WNHNN and SYGVQD (reference sequence). V lost 4 bases to trimming and J lost 3 bases; unmatched junction nucleotides: 14. The chain's CDR3 is CASSAPKDRGSGTDTQYF. In DNA form, the CDR3 reads TGCGCCAGCAGTGCGCCGAAGGACAGGGGATCGGGGACAGATACGCAGTATTTT.